These 4 T cell receptor beta chains share one sample of origin, sequenced in a study of shared T cell receptors in the human thymus. Produced via immunoSEQ multiplex PCR; TCRdb's table is partial and in-frame only. The table includes hundreds of thousands of clones, roughly 90% detected once. These records were also assigned to another study, of human thymus T cells.

Sample: thymocytes. Receptors were obtained from a boy in the first two years of life with a congenital heart defect.

In its sample, this clone was seen once. The chain employs TRBV27 and TRBJ2-7; D perhaps matches TRBD2 (5 bases). The CDR3 runs 13 residues. V lost 2 bases and J lost 7, with 12 bases in between. In germline, CDR1 is MNHEY, CDR2 SMNVEV (reference sequence). The chain's CDR3 is CASSLNGRGEQYF. For the CDR3, the DNA is TGTGCCAGCAGTTTAAATGGGCGAGGGGAGCAGTACTTC.

The V and J genes are TRBV10-2 and TRBJ1-5; D unresolved. Germline lookup yields CDR1 WSHSY and CDR2 SAAADI. This CDR3 is built from 15 residues. V was shortened by 0 bases and J by 3 bases, with 9 bases between the two germline ends. The CDR3 nucleotides read TGCGCCAGCAGTGAGTCGGTCAGTCCCAATCAGCCCCAGCATTTT. Translating it yields CASSESVSPNQPQHF.

The CDR3 protein is CASSMGLAGGPGTYNEQFF. In DNA, the CDR3 is TGTGCCAGTAGTATGGGACTAGCGGGAGGGCCGGGAACCTACAATGAGCAGTTCTTC. V gene TRBV19 combines with J gene TRBJ2-1; 16 bases map to TRBD2. The germline V gene encodes CDR1 LNHDA and CDR2 SQIVND (reference sequence). The CDR3 runs 19 residues. V lost 3 bases to trimming and J lost 2 bases; unmatched junction nucleotides: 7.

The V and J genes are TRBV6-5 and TRBJ1-1, with D possibly TRBD1 on 6 matching bases. Germline-derived CDR1 and CDR2 are MNHEY and SVGAGI. This CDR3 contains 15 residues. Trimming shortened V by 8 bases and J by 1 base, and 17 bases separated the two germline ends. CDR3 in amino acids: CASQKQQGGNTEAFF. The CDR3 DNA reads TGTGCCAGCCAGAAGCAACAGGGTGGGAACACTGAAGCTTTCTTT.